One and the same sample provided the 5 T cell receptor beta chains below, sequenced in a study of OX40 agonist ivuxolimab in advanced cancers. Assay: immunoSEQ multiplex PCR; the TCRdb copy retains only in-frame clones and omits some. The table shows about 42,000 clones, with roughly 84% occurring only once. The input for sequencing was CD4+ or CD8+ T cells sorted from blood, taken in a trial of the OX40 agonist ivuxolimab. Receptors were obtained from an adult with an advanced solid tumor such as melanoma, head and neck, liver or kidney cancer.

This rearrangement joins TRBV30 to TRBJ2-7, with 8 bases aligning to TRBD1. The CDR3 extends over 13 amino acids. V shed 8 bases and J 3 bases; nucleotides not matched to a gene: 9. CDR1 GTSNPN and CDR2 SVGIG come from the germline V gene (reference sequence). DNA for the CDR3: TGTGCCCACGGGAGAGGACAGGGCTACGAGCAGTACTTC. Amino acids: CAHGRGQGYEQYF.

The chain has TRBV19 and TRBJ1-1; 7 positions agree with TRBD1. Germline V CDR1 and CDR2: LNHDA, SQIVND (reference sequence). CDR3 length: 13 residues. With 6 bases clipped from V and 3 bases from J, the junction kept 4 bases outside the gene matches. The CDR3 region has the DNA TGTGCCAGTAGCAGGGACAGAGACACTGAAGCTTTCTTT. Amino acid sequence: CASSRDRDTEAFF.

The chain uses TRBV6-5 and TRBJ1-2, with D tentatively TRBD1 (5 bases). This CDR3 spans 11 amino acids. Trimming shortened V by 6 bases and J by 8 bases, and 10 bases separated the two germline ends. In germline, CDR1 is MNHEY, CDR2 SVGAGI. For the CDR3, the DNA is TGTGCCAGCAGGGGGCCTGGGGGCTACACCTTC. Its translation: CASRGPGGYTF.

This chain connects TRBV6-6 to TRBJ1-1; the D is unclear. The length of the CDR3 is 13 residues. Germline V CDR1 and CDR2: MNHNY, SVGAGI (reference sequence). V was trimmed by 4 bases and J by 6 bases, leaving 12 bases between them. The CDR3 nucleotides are TGTGCCAGCAGTTCGAATGTCATCGCTGAAGCTTTCTTT. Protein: CASSSNVIAEAFF.

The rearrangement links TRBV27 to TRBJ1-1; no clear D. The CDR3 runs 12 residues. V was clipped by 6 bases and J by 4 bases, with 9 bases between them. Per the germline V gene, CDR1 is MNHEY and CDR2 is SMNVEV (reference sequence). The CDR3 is CASSRIGTEAFF. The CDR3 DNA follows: TGTGCCAGCAGCCGCATAGGCACTGAAGCTTTCTTT.